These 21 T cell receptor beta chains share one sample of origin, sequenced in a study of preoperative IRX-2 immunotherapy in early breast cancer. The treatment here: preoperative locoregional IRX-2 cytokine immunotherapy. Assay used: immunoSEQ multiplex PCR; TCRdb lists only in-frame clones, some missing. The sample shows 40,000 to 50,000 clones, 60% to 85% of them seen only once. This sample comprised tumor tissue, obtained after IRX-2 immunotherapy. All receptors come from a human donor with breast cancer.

The CDR3 reads CASSYRGRRPEAFF. The CDR3 DNA is TGTGCCAGCAGCTACAGGGGGCGACGCCCGGAAGCTTTCTTT. The chain recombines TRBV6-7 with TRBJ1-1; 9 positions agree with TRBD1. TRBV6-7 is an open reading frame, and its role is uncertain. The CDR3 loop spans 14 amino acids. Germline trimming cut 6 bases from V and 8 bases from J; bases unmatched to any gene: 10.

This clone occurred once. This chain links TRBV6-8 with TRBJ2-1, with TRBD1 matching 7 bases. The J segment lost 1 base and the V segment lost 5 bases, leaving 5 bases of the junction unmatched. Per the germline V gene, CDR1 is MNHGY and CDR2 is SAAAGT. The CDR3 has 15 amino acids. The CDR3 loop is CASSDRGQSYNEQFF. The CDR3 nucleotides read TGTGCCAGCAGTGATAGGGGGCAGTCCTACAATGAGCAGTTCTTC.

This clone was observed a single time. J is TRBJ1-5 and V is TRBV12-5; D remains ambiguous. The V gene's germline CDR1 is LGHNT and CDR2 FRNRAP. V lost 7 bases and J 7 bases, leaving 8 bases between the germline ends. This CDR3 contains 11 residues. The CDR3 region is CASAREQPQHF. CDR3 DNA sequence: TGTGCTAGTGCCCGTGAGCAGCCCCAGCATTTT.

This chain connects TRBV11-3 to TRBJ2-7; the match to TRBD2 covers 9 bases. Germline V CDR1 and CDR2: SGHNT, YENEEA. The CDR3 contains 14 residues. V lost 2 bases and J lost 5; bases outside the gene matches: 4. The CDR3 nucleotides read TGTGCCAGCAGCTTAACTCTAGCGGGGCACGAGCAGTACTTC. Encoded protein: CASSLTLAGHEQYF.

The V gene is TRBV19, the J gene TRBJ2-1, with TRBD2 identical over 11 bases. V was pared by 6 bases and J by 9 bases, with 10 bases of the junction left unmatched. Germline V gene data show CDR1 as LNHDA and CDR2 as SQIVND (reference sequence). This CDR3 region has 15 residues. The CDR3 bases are TGTGCCAGTAGCCCCCAGGCTAGCGGGAGGTTTGAGCAGTTCTTC. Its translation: CASSPQASGRFEQFF.

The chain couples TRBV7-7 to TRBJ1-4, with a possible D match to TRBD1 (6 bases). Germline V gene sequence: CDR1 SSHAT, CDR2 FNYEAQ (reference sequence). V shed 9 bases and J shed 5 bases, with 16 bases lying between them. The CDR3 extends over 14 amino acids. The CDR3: CARSPGGLNEKLFF. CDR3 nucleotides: TGTGCCAGAAGCCCGGGGGGGCTGAATGAAAAACTGTTTTTT.

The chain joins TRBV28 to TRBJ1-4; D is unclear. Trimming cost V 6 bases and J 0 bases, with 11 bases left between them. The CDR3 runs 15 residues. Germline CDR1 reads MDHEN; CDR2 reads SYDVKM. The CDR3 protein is CASRRLSATNEKLFF. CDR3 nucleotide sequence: TGTGCCAGCAGACGTCTAAGCGCAACTAATGAAAAACTGTTTTTT.

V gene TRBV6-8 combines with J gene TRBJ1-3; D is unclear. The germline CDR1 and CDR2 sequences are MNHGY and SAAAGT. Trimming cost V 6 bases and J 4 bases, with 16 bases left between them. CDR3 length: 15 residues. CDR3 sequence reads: CASSPIPILGNTIYF. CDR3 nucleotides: TGTGCCAGCAGCCCAATCCCAATTCTGGGAAACACCATATATTTT.

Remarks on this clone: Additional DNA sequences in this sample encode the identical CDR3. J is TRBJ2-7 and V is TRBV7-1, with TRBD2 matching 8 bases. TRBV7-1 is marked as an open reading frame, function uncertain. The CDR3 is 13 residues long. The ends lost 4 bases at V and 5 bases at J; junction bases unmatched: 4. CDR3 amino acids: CASSLAGIHEQYF. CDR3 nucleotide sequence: TGTGCCAGCAGCTTAGCGGGGATACACGAGCAGTACTTC.

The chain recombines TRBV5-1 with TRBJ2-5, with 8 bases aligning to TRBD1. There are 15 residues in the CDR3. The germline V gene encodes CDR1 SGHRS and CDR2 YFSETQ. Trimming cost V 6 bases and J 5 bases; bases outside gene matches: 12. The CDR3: CASTETRGHGETQYF. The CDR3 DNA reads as TGCGCCAGCACCGAAACCAGGGGGCATGGTGAGACCCAGTACTTC.

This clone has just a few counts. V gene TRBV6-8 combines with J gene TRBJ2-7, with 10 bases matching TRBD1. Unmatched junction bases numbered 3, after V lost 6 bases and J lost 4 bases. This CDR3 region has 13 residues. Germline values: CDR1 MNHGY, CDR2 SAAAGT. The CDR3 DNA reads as TGTGCCAGCAGGCGGACAGGGGGTTACGAGCAGTACTTC. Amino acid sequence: CASRRTGGYEQYF.

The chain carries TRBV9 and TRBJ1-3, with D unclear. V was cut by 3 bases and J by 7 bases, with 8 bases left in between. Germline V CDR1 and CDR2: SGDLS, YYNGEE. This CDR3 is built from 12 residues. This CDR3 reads CASSAGKNTIYF. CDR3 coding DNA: TGTGCCAGCAGCGCCGGGAAGAACACCATATATTTT.

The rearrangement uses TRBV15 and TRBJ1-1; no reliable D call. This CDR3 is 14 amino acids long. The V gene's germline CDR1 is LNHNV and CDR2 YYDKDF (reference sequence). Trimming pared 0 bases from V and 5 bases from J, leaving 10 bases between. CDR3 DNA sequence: TGTGCCACCAGCAGAGATAACGGTCAGACTGAAGCTTTCTTT. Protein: CATSRDNGQTEAFF.

For the CDR3, the DNA is TGCGCCAGCAGCTTGGCTCTAGCGGGAGGCCGGGGGGGCGAGCAGTACTTC. Its translation is CASSLALAGGRGGEQYF. J is TRBJ2-7 and V is TRBV5-1; the match to TRBD2 covers 11 bases. CDR1 is SGHRS and CDR2 is YFSETQ in the germline V gene. The CDR3 is 17 residues long. The V and J ends lost 0 bases and 6 bases, in that order; junction bases with no gene match: 11.

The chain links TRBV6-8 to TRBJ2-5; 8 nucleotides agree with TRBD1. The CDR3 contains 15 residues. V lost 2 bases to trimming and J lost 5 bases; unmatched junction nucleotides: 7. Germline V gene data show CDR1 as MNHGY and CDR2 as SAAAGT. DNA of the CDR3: TGTGCCAGCAGTTACACGCAGGGGGCTCGGGAGACCCAGTACTTC. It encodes CASSYTQGARETQYF.

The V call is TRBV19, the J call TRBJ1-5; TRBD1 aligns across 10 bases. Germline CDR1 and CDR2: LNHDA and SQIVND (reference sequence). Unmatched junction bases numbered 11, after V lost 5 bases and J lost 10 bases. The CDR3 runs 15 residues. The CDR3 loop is CASSPLDRGSPPQHF. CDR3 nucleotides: TGTGCCAGTAGTCCCTTGGACAGGGGGTCCCCACCCCAGCATTTT.

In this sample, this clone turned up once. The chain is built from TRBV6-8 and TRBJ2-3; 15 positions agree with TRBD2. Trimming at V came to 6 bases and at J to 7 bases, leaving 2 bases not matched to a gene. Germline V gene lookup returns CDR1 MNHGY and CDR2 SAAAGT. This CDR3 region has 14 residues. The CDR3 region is CASRGTSGRNTQYF. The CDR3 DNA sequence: TGTGCCAGCAGAGGGACTAGCGGGAGGAATACGCAGTATTTT.

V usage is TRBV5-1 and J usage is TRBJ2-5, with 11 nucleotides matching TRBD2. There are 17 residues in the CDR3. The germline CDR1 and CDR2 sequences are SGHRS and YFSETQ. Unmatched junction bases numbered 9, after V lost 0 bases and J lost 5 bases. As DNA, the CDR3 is TGCGCCAGCAGCTTGGGACTAGCGGGATCGACGGGGGAGACCCAGTACTTC. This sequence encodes CASSLGLAGSTGETQYF.

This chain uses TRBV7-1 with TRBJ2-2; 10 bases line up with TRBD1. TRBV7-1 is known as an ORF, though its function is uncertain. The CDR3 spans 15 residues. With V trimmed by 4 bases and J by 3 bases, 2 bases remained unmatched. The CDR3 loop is CASSLTGGDTGELFF. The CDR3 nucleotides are TGTGCCAGCAGCTTGACAGGGGGCGACACCGGGGAGCTGTTTTTT.

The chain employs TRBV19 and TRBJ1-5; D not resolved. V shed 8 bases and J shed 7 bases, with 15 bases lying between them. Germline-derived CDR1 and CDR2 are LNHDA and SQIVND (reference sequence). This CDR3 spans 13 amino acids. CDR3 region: CASSEGVGQPQHF. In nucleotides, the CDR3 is TGTGCCAGTTCCGAGGGTGTCGGACAGCCCCAGCATTTT.

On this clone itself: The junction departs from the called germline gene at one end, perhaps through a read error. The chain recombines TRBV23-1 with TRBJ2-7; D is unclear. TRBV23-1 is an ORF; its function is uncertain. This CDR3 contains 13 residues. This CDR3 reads CASSLAVGTPGDF. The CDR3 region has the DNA TGCGCCAGCAGCTTGGCCGTGGGTACTCCAGGTGACTTC.